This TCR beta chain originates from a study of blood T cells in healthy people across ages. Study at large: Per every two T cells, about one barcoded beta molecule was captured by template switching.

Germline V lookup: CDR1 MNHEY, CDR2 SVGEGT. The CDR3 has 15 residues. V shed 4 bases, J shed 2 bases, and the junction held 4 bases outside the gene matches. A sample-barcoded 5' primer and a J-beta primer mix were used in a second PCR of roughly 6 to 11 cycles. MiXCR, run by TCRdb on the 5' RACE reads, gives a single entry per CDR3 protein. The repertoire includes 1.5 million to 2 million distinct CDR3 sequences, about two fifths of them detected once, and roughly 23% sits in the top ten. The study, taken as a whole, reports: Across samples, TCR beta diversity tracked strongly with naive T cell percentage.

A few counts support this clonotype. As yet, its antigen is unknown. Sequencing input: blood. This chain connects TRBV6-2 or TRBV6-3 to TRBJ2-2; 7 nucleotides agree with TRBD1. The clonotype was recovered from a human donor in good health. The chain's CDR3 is CASSLTGLNTGELFF. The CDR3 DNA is TGTGCCAGCAGTTTGACAGGGCTTAACACCGGGGAGCTGTTTTTT.